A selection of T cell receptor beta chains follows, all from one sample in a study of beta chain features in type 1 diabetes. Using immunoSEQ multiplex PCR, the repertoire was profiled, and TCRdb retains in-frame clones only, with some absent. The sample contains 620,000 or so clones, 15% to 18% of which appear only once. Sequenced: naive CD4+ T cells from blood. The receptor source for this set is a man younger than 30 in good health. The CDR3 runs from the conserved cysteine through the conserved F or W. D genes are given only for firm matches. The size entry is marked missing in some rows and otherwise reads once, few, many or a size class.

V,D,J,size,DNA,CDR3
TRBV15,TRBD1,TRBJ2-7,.,TGTGCCACCAGCATTAGTCGGGACAGACCCTACGAGCAGTACTTC,CATSISRDRPYEQYF
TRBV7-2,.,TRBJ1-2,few,TGTGCCAGCAGCTTAGGACAGATTAACTATGGCTACACCTTC,CASSLGQINYGYTF
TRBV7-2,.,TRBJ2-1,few,TGTGCCAGCAGCAAACGGGCGTATGAGCAGTTCTTC,CASSKRAYEQFF
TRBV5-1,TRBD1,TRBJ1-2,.,TGCGCCAGCAGCTTGGCCCCGACCCCCGGACAGGGTAAAAGCTACACCTTC,CASSLAPTPGQGKSYTF
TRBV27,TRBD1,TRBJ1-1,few,TGTGCCAGCAGTAGTACAGGGGGCCGGAACACTGAAGCTTTCTTT,CASSSTGGRNTEAFF
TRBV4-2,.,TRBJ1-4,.,TGTGCCAGCAGCCAACGAACTAATGAAAAACTGTTTTTT,CASSQRTNEKLFF
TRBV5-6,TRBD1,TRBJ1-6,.,TGTGCCAGCAGCGGGACAGGGATTTCGCCCCTCCACTTT,CASSGTGISPLHF
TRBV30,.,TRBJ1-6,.,TGTGCCTGGCAATACTCCGGGAGCTCCTATAATTCACCCCTCCACTTT,CAWQYSGSSYNSPLHF
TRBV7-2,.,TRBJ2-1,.,TGTGCCAGCAGCTTGGCTAGGAGCTCCTACAATGAGCAGTTCTTC,CASSLARSSYNEQFF
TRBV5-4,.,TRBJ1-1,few,TGTGCCAGCAGCTTGGTACACCAGGCGGACACTGAAGCTTTCTTT,CASSLVHQADTEAFF
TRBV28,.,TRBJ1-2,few,TGTGCCAGCACCCAGCTTAACTATGGCTACACCTTC,CASTQLNYGYTF
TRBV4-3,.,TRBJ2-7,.,TGCGCCAGCAGCCGACGATCAGGGGTCTTATACGAGCAGTACTTC,CASSRRSGVLYEQYF
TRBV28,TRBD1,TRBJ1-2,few,TGTGCCAGCATTGTGGGGGGACAGCCTAACTATGGCTACACCTTC,CASIVGGQPNYGYTF
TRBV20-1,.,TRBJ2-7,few,TGCAGTGCCCCCAGTGGGCGGACACCTTTCTTC,CSAPSGRTPFF
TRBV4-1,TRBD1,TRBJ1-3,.,TGCGCCAGCAGCCAAGAAACAGGGGCCTCCTCTGGAAACACCATATATTTT,CASSQETGASSGNTIYF
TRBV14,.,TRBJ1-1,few,TGTGCCAGCAGCCAAGGAGGGGAGAGAAAAGCTTTCTTT,CASSQGGERKAFF
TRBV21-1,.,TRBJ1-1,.,TGTGCCCAGACTGAAGCTTTCTTT,CAQTEAFF
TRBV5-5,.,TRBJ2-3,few,TGTGCCAGCAGCTTGTCCGGGGAGGCAGATACGCAGTATTTT,CASSLSGEADTQYF
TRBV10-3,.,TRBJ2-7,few,TGTGCCATCAGTGGCGAGGGCCACCCAACAAGCTCCTACGAGCAGTACTTC,CAISGEGHPTSSYEQYF
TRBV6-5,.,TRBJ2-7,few,TGTGCCAGCAGAAGAGGGTACGCTTCCTACGAGCAGTACTTC,CASRRGYASYEQYF
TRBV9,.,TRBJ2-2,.,TGTGCCAGCAGCCAAGAGTGGGTGGGGGAGCTGTTTTTT,CASSQEWVGELFF
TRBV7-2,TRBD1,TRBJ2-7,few,TGTGCCAGCAGTCCCGGGACAGGGATTTCGTACGAGCAGTACTTC,CASSPGTGISYEQYF
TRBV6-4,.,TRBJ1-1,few,TGTGCCAGCAGTGACGGGGGACTGGACACTGAAGCTTTCTTT,CASSDGGLDTEAFF
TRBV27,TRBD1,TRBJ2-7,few,TGTGCCAGCAGTTTGAGGACAGGGGGTTACGAGCAGTACTTC,CASSLRTGGYEQYF
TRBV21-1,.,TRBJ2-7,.,TGTGCCAGCAGCAAAGCGCGGGTACCGCCCTACGAGCAGTACTTC,CASSKARVPPYEQYF
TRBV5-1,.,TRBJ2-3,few,TGCGCCAGCAGGCGCCAACTGACTACCAGGGCGACAGATACGCAGTATTTT,CASRRQLTTRATDTQYF
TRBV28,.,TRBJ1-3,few,TGTGCCAGCAGTCCGCCGGCTGGAAACACCATATATTTT,CASSPPAGNTIYF
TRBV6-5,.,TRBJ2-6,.,TGTGCCAGCAGTAGTACGAGCTCTGGGGCCAACGTCCTGACTTTC,CASSSTSSGANVLTF
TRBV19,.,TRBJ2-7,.,TGTGCCAGTAGTAGCATGGGACGGCTCTACGAGCAGTACTTC,CASSSMGRLYEQYF
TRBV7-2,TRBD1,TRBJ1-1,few,TGTGCCAGCAGCTTAGTACAGGGGCGGGGGACTGAAGCTTTCTTT,CASSLVQGRGTEAFF
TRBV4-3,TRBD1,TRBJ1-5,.,TGCGCCAGCAGCCCCAACGACAGGGCCGGGGAGCCCCAGCATTTT,CASSPNDRAGEPQHF
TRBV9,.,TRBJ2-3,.,TGTGCCAGCAGCGTAGATCCAGGGACGGAAGATACGCAGTATTTT,CASSVDPGTEDTQYF
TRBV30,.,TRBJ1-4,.,TGTGCCTGGAGTCGGGGGTTAGAGGAAAAACTGTTTTTT,CAWSRGLEEKLFF
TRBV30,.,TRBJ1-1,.,TGTGCCTGGATGGCGATTGGCTTGGGCACTGAAGCTTTCTTT,CAWMAIGLGTEAFF
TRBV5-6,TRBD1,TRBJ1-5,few,TGTGCCAGCAGCTTGGCGTCAGGGGGTGGAAGCAATCAGCCCCAGCATTTT,CASSLASGGGSNQPQHF
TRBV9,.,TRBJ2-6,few,TGTGCCAGCAGCGTAGTTGGCGGGGCCAACGTCCTGACTTTC,CASSVVGGANVLTF
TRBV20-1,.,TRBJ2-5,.,TGCAGTGCTAATCCCCAGGGCACCCAGTACTTC,CSANPQGTQYF
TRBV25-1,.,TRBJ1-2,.,TGTGCCAGCAGTGCGGCGGGAAACATTAACTATGGCTACACCTTC,CASSAAGNINYGYTF
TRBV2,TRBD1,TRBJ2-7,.,TGTGCCAGCAGTGAAAGGATGGGGACAGGGGGCTTGTACGAGCAGTACTTC,CASSERMGTGGLYEQYF
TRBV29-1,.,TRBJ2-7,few,TGCAGCGTTGAAGAGACAGCGTCCTACGAGCAGTACTTC,CSVEETASYEQYF
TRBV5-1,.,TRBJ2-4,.,TGCGCCAGCAGCCGTCCGGATTACAGGGAGGCCAAAAACATTCAGTACTTC,CASSRPDYREAKNIQYF
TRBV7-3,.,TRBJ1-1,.,TGTGCCAGCAGCTTACAGGGGAGCACTGAAGCTTTCTTT,CASSLQGSTEAFF
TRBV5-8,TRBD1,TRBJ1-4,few,TGTGCCAGCAGCTCCAGACAGGGTTATAATGAAAAACTGTTTTTT,CASSSRQGYNEKLFF
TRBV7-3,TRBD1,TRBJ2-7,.,TGTGCCAGCAGCTTCGGACAGGGGGGCTACGAGCAGTACTTC,CASSFGQGGYEQYF
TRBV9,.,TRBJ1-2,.,TGTGCCAGCAGCGTAGCTAAGGTCCTAACCTTC,CASSVAKVLTF
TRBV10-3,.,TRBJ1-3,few,TGTGCCATCAGTGTGTCGGACCAGAGAAACACCATATATTTT,CAISVSDQRNTIYF
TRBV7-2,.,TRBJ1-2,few,TGTGCCAGCAGCCCAGGGGAGAACTATGGCTACACCTTC,CASSPGENYGYTF
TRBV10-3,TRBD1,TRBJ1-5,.,TGTGCCATCAGTGCCTCCGGGACAGAGAATCAGCCCCAGCATTTT,CAISASGTENQPQHF
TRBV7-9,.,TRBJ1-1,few,TGTGCCAGCAGCTCCCCGGGACTATCGAACACTGAAGCTTTCTTT,CASSSPGLSNTEAFF